The entry that follows covers one T cell receptor (beta chain) sequence. The antigen it recognizes is unknown. Nothing much larger sits one base from this clone, and base qualities are not available. These data come from a study of response to subunit inactivated influenza vaccine (dated by TCRdb to 2016 to 2019). Broadly, across the study: Deep quantitative profiling of the T cell receptor repertoire was used in the study to follow responses to a trivalent subunit inactivated influenza vaccine. Points the paper makes about the study in general: According to the authors, only a limited number of new T cells may be recruited by each seasonal influenza vaccination.

Receptor amplification or capture employed RT-PCR. The sequencer was an Illumina HiSeq 2500. TCRdb reworked the public reads: Q25 trimming with fastp, MiXCR clone assembly, productive beta chains retained. Rows merge per CDR3 protein into single entries with the most common DNA and genes. In all, the sample holds some 550,000 distinct CDR3 sequences, and around a quarter of those were seen once. 2.5% to 3% of the sample is held by the ten biggest clonotypes. V and J lose 0 bases and 0 bases, and a span of 6 bases separates them. CDR1 and CDR2 (SGDLS, YYNGEE) derive from the germline V gene. CDR3 length: 15 amino acids, cysteine to phenylalanine. The entry retains the CDR3 DNA only, 45 bases that are in frame from base 1. These data were likewise used in another study, on T cells expressing NK-cell markers. That second report states: 5'RACE template switching, by which a universal primer site and unique molecular identifiers were added, was used to make TCR beta cDNA libraries. TCR beta-chain repertoires were profiled in sorted CD3+CD56+NKG2C+, CD3+CD56+NKG2C- and CD3+CD56-NKG2C+ T-cell subsets from several donors. Seven of the eight sequenced donors were HCMV-seropositive and one was HCMV-seronegative. To restrict sorting to alphabetaTCR-expressing T cells, an anti-gammadeltaTCR antibody was added in several experiments. In six donors, the dominant CD3+CD56+NKG2C+ clonotypes were found to rank among the top 10 CD8+ clonotypes and to make up about 1.0-7.5% of CD8+ T cells. Those dominant clonotypes were again the most abundant among CD3+CD56-NKG2C+ cells in several donors, at roughly 25-65%. Whether the expanded NKG2C-expressing T cell clones were specific for HCMV antigens remained unclear. The study sequenced eight donors, all healthy volunteers chosen at random: three men and five women. A commercial ELISA kit detecting HCMV-specific IgG in serum was used to determine HCMV serostatus. Peripheral blood mononuclear cells were isolated from blood by Ficoll density gradient centrifugation. Magnetic immunoseparation with Miltenyi isolation kits was used to isolate CD4+ and CD8+ T cells from PBMC. cDNA synthesis was primed from the TCR beta constant segment, followed by two successive PCR amplification steps. Sequencing of the libraries produced 2 x 150 bp reads on Illumina HiSeq 2000/2500, MiSeq or NextSeq. MIGEC handled demultiplexing of the reads and grouping by UMI, while MiTCR was used to assemble and quantify clonotypes. To exclude erroneous sequences, any TCR cDNA sequence not supported by at least two reads was discarded. The tcR package was used for downstream repertoire analysis, and clonotypes were matched across fractions by CDR3 nucleotide sequence plus V segment. VDJmatch was used to annotate antigen specificity against VDJdb, with one amino acid substitution allowed in CDR3.

Here the chain combines TRBV9 and TRBJ1-4; the D gene is not confidently resolved. This TCR came from a man between 45 and 60 years old who received an inactivated influenza vaccine. Donor details come from another sample of the same person, matched by shared clones. The sequencing here drew on CD4+ T cells sorted from PBMCs, taken about 11 days after vaccination. Read as DNA, the sequence is TGTGCCAGCAGCGTAGCTGGTTCAACTAATGAAAAACTGTTTTTT. Translated, this gives CASSVAGSTNEKLFF.